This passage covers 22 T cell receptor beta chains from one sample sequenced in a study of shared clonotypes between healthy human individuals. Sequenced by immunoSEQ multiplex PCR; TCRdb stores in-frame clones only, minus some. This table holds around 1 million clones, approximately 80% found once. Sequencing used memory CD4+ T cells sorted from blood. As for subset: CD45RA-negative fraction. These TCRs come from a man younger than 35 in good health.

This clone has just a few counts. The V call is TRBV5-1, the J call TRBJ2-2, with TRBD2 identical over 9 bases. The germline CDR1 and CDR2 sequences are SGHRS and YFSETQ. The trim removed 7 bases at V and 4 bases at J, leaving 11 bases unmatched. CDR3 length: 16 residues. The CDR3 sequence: CASGAGGFEATGELFF. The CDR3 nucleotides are TGCGCCAGCGGAGCGGGGGGTTTTGAGGCCACCGGGGAGCTGTTTTTT.

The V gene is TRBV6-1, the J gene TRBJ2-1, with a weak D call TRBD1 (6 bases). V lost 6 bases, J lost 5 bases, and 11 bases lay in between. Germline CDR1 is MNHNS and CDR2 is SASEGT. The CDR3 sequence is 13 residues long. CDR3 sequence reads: CASRKTGNNEQFF. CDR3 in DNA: TGTGCCAGCAGGAAGACAGGCAACAATGAGCAGTTCTTC.

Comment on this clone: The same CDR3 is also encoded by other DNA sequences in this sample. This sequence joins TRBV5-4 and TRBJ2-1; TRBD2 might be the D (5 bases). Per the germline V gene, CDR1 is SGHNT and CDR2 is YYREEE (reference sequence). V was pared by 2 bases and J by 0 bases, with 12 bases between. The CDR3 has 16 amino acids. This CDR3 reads CASSLGGLSSYNEQFF. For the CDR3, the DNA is TGTGCCAGCAGCTTAGGCGGGTTGAGCTCCTACAATGAGCAGTTCTTC.

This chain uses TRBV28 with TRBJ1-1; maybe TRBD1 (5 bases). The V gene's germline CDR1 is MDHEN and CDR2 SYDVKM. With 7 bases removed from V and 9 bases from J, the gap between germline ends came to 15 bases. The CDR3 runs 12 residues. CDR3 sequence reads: CASTMEGFQAFF. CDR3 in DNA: TGTGCCAGCACCATGGAGGGGTTTCAAGCTTTCTTT.

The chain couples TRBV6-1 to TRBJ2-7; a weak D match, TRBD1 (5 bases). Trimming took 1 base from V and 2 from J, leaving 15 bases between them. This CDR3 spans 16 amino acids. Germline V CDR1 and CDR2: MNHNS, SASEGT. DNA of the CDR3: TGTGCCAGCAGTGAAGGTCAGGGCCTTGGGACCTACGAGCAGTACTTC. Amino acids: CASSEGQGLGTYEQYF.

The CDR3 sequence: CASSPRKSTDTQYF. The CDR3 region has the DNA TGTGCCAGCTCACCAAGGAAGAGCACAGATACGCAGTATTTT. V and J are TRBV18 and TRBJ2-3; unclear D gene. The CDR3 is 14 residues long. Trimming removed 2 bases from V and 0 bases from J, with 6 bases in between. Germline V gives CDR1 KGHSH, CDR2 LQKENI. The full variable domain, completed using reference TRBV18 and TRBJ2-3, is NAGVMQNPRHLVRRRGQEARLRCSPMKGHSHVYWYRQLPEEGLKFMVYLQKENIIDESGMPKERFSAEFPKEGPSILRIQQVVRGDSAAYFCASSPRKSTDTQYFGPGTRLTVL.

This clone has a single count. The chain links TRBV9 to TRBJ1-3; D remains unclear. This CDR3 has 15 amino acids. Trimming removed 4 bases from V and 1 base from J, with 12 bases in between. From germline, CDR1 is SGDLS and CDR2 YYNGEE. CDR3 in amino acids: CASSSEGTSGNTIYF. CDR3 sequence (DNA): TGTGCCAGCAGCTCCGAGGGCACGTCTGGAAACACCATATATTTT.

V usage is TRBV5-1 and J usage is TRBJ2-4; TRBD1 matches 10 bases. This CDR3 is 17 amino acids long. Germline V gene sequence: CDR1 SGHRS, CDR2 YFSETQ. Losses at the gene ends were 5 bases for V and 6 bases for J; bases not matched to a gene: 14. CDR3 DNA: TGCGCCAGCAGTCCTGGACAGGGGGGTTCGATTCGAAACATTCAGTACTTC. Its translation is CASSPGQGGSIRNIQYF.

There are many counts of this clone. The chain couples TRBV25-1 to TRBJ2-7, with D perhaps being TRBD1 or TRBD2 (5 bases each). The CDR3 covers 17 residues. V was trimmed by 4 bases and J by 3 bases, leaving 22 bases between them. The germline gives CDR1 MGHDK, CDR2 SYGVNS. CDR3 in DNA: TGTGCCAGCAGTGGAATAACCGGCAAACGGGGACGCTACGAGCAGTACTTC. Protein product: CASSGITGKRGRYEQYF.

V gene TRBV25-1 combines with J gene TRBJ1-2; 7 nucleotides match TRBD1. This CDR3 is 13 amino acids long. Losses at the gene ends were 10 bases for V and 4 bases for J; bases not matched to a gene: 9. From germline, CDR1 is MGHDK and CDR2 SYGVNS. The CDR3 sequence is CATGRTGFYGYTF. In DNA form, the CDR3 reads TGTGCCACTGGGAGGACAGGATTCTATGGCTACACCTTC.

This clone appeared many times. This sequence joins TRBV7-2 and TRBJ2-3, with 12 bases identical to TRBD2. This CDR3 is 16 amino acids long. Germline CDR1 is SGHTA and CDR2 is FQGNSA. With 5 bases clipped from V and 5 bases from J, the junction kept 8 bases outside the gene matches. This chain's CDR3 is CASSKLAGGQVDTQYF. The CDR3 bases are TGTGCCAGCAGCAAGCTAGCGGGAGGGCAGGTAGATACGCAGTATTTT.

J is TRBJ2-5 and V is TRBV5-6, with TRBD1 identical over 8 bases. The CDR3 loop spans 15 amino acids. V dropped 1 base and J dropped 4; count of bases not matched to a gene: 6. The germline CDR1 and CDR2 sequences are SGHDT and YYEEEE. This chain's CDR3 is CASSLPLQGGETQYF. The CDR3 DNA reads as TGTGCCAGCAGCTTGCCGCTACAGGGGGGAGAGACCCAGTACTTC.

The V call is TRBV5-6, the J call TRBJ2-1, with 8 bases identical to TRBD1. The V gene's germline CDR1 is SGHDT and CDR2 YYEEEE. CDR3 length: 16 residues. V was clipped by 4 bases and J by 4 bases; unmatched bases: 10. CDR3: CASSDSRDRLYNEQFF. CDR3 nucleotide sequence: TGTGCCAGCAGCGATTCCCGGGACAGGTTATACAATGAGCAGTTCTTC.

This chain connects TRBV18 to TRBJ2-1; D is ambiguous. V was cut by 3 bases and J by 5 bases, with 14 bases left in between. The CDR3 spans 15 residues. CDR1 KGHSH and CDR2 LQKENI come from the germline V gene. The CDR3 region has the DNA TGTGCCAGCTCACCCCTATCGGAGCCAAACAATGAGCAGTTCTTC. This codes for CASSPLSEPNNEQFF.

The CDR3 coding sequence is TGTGCCAGCAGCCCACAGGGTTCGGCCACTGAAGCTTTCTTT. This translates into CASSPQGSATEAFF. The chain employs TRBV11-2 and TRBJ1-1; maybe TRBD1 (6 bases). The CDR3 runs to 14 residues. In germline, CDR1 is SGHAT, CDR2 FQNNGV. Between the trimmed V and J ends, which lost 5 bases and 4 bases, there was a span of 14 bases.

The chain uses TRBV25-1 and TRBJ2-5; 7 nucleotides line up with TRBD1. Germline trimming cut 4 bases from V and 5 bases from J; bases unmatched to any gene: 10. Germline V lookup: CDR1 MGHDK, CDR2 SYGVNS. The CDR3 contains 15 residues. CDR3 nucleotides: TGTGCCAGCAGTGCCCTCGGCGTAGGGGGCGAGACCCAGTACTTC. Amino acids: CASSALGVGGETQYF. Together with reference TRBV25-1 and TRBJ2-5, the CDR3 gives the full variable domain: EADIYQTPRYLVIGTGKKITLECSQTMGHDKMYWYQQDPGMELHLIHYSYGVNSTEKGDLSSESTVSRIRTEHFPLTLESARPSHTSQYLCASSALGVGGETQYFGPGTRLLVL.

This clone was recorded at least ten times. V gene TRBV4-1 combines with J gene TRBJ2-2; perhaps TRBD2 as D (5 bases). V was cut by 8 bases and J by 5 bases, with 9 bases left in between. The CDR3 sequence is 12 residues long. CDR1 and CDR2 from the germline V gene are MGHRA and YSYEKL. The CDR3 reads CASGRMTGELFF. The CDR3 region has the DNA TGCGCCAGCGGGAGAATGACCGGGGAGCTGTTTTTT.

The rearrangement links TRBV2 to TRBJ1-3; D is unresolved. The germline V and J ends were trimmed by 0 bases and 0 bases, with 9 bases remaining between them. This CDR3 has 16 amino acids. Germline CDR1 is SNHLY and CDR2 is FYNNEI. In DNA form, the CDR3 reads TGTGCCAGCAGTGAAGCGCTAGTGCGCTCTGGAAACACCATATATTTT. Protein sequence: CASSEALVRSGNTIYF.

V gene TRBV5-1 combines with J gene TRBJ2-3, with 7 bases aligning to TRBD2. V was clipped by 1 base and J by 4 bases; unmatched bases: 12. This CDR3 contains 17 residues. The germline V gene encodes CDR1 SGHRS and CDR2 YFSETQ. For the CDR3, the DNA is TGCGCCAGCAGCTTGCAGTTCGGGGGAGGGCCCTCAGATACGCAGTATTTT. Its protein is CASSLQFGGGPSDTQYF.

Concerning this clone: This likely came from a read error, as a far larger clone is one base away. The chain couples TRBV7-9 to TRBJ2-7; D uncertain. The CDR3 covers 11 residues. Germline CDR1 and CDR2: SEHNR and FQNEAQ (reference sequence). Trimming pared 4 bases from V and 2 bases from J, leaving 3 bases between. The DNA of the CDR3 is TGTGCCAGCAGCTCAACCTACGAGCAGTACTTC. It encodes CASSSTYEQYF.

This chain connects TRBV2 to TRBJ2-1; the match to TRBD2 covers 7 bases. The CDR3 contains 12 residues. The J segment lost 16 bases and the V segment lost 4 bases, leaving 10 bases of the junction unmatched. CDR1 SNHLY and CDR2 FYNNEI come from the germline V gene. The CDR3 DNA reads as TGTGCCAGCAGTGGGGGTGCGGGAGTCTGTTTCTTC. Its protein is CASSGGAGVCFF.

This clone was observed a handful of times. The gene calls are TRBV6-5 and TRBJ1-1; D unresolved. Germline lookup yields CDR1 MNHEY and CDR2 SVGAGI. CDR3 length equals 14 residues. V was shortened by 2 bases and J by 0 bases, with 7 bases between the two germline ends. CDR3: CASSYRQLNTEAFF. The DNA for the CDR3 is TGTGCCAGCAGTTACCGTCAGCTGAACACTGAAGCTTTCTTT.